Sequencing of this TCR beta chain was carried out in a study of a mutant IDH1 vaccine in newly diagnosed glioma. At the level of the study: Patients' prior therapy spanned radiotherapy, temozolomide, or both; most underwent both. Visit V12 was conducted at week 35 as the safety follow-up. Visit V13 came later, at week 47. Study-level points and caveats: Among all patients, vaccine-induced immune responses occurred in over 80%.

Assay: immunoSEQ multiplex PCR; the TCRdb copy retains only in-frame clones and omits some. The sample shows about 68,000 clones, around 82% of them seen only once. This CDR3 has 13 residues. With 2 bases removed from V and 3 bases from J, the gap between germline ends came to 8 bases. CDR1 and CDR2 from the germline V gene are MNHEY and SMNVEV (reference sequence). Indicated time point: week 35, safety follow-up. Alongside topical imiquimod, each dose of vaccine comprised 300 ug of mutant IDH1 20-mer peptide. Patients carried new grade 3 or 4 IDH1-mutant astrocytomas lacking nuclear ATRX. As for this clone: What it binds is not known.

V is TRBV27 and J is TRBJ2-7; D is possibly TRBD1 or TRBD2 (5 bases each). Sequenced here: PBMCs, sampled from a glioma patient whose treatment included an IDH1 peptide vaccine. The TCR comes from a man aged 18 to 29 with glioma. In DNA form, the CDR3 reads TGTGCCAGCAGTTTACGGGGCGTCTACGAGCAGTACTTC. It yields the protein CASSLRGVYEQYF.